The present entry profiles one T cell receptor (beta chain) with its context. There are 18 residues in the CDR3. Germline assignment: CDR1 KGHSH and CDR2 LQKENI. The junction had 21 bases not matched to a gene; V was cut back by 2 bases and J by 9 bases. Generated by immunoSEQ multiplex PCR, the TCRdb table keeps only in-frame clones and is missing some. Of some 100,000 clones listed, 90% to 95% are singletons. These data come from a study of T cell changes during pregnancy in multiple sclerosis. The chain carries TRBV18 and TRBJ1-1; 7 bases line up with TRBD1. The TCR was taken from a female donor with multiple sclerosis, enrolled in a pregnancy study. The sample in question was peripheral blood, obtained in the second trimester of pregnancy. The DNA for the CDR3 is TGTGCCAGCTCACCATTGGGGAAGAGTGAGACAGGGCTAGGTAAAGCTTTCTTT. Protein sequence: CASSPLGKSETGLGKAFF. Complete variable domain (other parts from reference TRBV18 and TRBJ1-1): NAGVMQNPRHLVRRRGQEARLRCSPMKGHSHVYWYRQLPEEGLKFMVYLQKENIIDESGMPKERFSAEFPKEGPSILRIQQVVRGDSAAYFCASSPLGKSETGLGKAFFGQGTRLTVV.